The entry below describes one T cell receptor (beta chain). This record comes from a study of T-cell memory formation after mild COVID-19. A 5'RACE reaction primed in the constant segment made cDNA libraries of TCR alpha and TCR beta, and these carried sample barcodes and UMIs. TCRdb re-called the 5' RACE reads with MiXCR, one entry per CDR3 protein. The sample has a few hundred thousand distinct CDR3 sequences, roughly a sixth seen once. This CDR3 spans 15 amino acids. Germline V CDR1 and CDR2: LNHDA, SQIVND (reference sequence). The J segment lost 1 base and the V segment lost 5 bases, leaving 6 bases of the junction unmatched.

This TCR derives from a young man who had mild COVID-19 (a few samples of this study predate the infection). Cell type and time point are not known. Material for sequencing was PBMCs or a T cell subset sorted from them (not recorded which). This rearrangement joins TRBV19 to TRBJ1-1, with TRBD1 matching 8 bases. CDR3 nucleotide sequence: TGTGCCAGTAGTGGCCGGACAGGGAGGAACACTGAAGCTTTCTTT. Amino acids: CASSGRTGRNTEAFF.